The 8 T cell receptor beta chains below come from one sample, sequenced in a study of graft-versus-host responses after intestinal transplantation. Antigen specificity for these receptors is unknown. Clones were sequenced by immunoSEQ multiplex PCR, and TCRdb holds only the in-frame ones, with some missing. Of about 50,000 clones in the sample, about nine tenths were seen once. Sequenced material: unstimulated CD4+ T cells sorted from spleen or lymph node cells, taken before transplant. The receptor set was obtained from a human donor who was the organ donor for an intestinal transplant.

The chain joins TRBV7-2 to TRBJ2-1; 11 nucleotides line up with TRBD2. Germline V gene data show CDR1 as SGHTA and CDR2 as FQGNSA. The V segment lost 4 bases and the J segment 7 bases; nucleotides outside the gene matches: 9. This CDR3 is built from 16 residues. The CDR3 loop reads CASSSRGSGRGNEQFF. In DNA, the CDR3 is TGTGCCAGCAGCTCCCGGGGTAGCGGGAGGGGGAATGAGCAGTTCTTC.

The rearrangement uses TRBV4-1 and TRBJ2-7; 10 bases fit TRBD2. The junction had 5 bases not matched to a gene; V was cut back by 0 bases and J by 3 bases. Per germline, CDR1 MGHRA and CDR2 YSYEKL. The CDR3 is made up of 16 amino acids. Here the CDR3 reads CASSQDPSGRSYEQYF. The CDR3 nucleotides read TGCGCCAGCAGCCAAGATCCTAGCGGGAGAAGCTACGAGCAGTACTTC.

The chain is built from TRBV4-3 and TRBJ2-1; D is undetermined. V lost 4 bases and J lost 2, with 6 bases in between. The CDR3 totals 13 residues. Germline-derived CDR1 and CDR2 are LGHNA and YSLEER. CDR3 DNA: TGCGCCAGCAGCCCCAATCCCTACAATGAGCAGTTCTTC. Translated, it gives CASSPNPYNEQFF.

The rearrangement uses TRBV20-1 and TRBJ1-2; 7 bases agree with TRBD1. Germline CDR1 is DFQATT and CDR2 is SNEGSKA (reference sequence). The length of the CDR3 is 11 residues. The J segment lost 11 bases and the V segment lost 3 bases, leaving 6 bases of the junction unmatched. CDR3 sequence (DNA): TGCAGTGCTAGCCGACAGGGAGGGTACACCTTC. Translation gives CSASRQGGYTF.

The chain links TRBV28 to TRBJ2-7; unclear D gene. The CDR3 consists of 14 residues. Trimming pared 2 bases from V and 6 bases from J, leaving 14 bases between. Germline loops: CDR1 MDHEN, CDR2 SYDVKM. The CDR3 nucleotides are TGTGCCAGCAGTTTACTCCGGGCCTCCCTCGAGCAGTACTTC. Translated: CASSLLRASLEQYF.

The V call is TRBV6-6, the J call TRBJ2-6, with 8 nucleotides matching TRBD1. The germline CDR1 and CDR2 sequences are MNHNY and SVGAGI (reference sequence). V gave up 7 bases and J gave up 2 bases; unmatched junction bases: 1. CDR3 size: 14 residues. The CDR3 nucleotides read TGTGCCAGCACACAGGGGGCTGGGGCCAACGTCCTGACTTTC. This gives the protein CASTQGAGANVLTF.

The chain links TRBV5-4 to TRBJ2-1; TRBD2 agrees at 10 bases. This CDR3 comprises 19 residues. Unmatched junction bases numbered 13, after V lost 4 bases and J lost 0 bases. Germline assignment: CDR1 SGHNT and CDR2 YYREEE (reference sequence). This CDR3 reads CASSVLAGNPLSSYNEQFF. DNA for the CDR3: TGTGCCAGCAGCGTACTAGCGGGAAATCCATTAAGCTCCTACAATGAGCAGTTCTTC.

The chain carries TRBV10-3 and TRBJ2-7; TRBD2 matches 10 bases. This CDR3 comprises 13 residues. With V trimmed by 6 bases and J by 9 bases, 8 bases remained unmatched. Germline V gives CDR1 ENHRY, CDR2 SYGVKD. Here the CDR3 reads CAIRDLAGVVQYF. CDR3 DNA sequence: TGTGCCATCAGGGATCTAGCGGGAGTAGTGCAGTACTTC.